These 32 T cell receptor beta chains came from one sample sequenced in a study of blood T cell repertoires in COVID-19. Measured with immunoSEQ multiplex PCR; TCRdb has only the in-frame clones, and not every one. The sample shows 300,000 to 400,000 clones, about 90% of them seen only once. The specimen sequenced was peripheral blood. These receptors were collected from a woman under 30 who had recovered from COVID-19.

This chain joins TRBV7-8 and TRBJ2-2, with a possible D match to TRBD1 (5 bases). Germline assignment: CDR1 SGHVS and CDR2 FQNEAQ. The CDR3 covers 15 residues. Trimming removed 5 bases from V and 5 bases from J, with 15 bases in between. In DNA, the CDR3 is TGTGCCAGCAGCAGCCCTGCAGGGCGGACCGGGGAGCTGTTTTTT. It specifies CASSSPAGRTGELFF.

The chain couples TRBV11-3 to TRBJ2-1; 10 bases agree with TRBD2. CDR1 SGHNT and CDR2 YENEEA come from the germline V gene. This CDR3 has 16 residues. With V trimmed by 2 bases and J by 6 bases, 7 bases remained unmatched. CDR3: CASSLLLAGAINEQFF. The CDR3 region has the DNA TGTGCCAGCAGCTTACTTCTAGCGGGAGCGATCAATGAGCAGTTCTTC. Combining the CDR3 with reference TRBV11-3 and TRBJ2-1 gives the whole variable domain EAGVVQSPRYKIIEKKQPVAFWCNPISGHNTLYWYLQNLGQGPELLIRYENEEAVDDSQLPKDRFSAERLKGVDSTLKIQPAELGDSAVYLCASSLLLAGAINEQFFGPGTRLTVL.

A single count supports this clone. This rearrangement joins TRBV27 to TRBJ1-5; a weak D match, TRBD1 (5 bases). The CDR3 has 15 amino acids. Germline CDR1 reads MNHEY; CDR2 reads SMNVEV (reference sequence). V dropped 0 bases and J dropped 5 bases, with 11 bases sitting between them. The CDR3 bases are TGTGCCAGCAGTTTATCGGCGTCAGGGTATCAGCCCCAGCATTTT. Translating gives CASSLSASGYQPQHF.

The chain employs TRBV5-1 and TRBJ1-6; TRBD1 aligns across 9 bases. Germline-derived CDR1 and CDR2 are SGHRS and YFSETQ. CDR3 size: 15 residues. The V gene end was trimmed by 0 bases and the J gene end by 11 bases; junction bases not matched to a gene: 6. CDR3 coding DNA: TGCGCCAGCAGCTTGGCCATGGGACAGGGCACACCCCTCCACTTT. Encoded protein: CASSLAMGQGTPLHF.

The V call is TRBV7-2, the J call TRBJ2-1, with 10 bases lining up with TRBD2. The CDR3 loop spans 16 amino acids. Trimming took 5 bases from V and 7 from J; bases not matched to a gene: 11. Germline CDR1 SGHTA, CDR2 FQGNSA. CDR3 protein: CASSPPRAGGPNEQFF. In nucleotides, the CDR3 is TGTGCCAGCAGCCCGCCGAGAGCGGGAGGGCCTAATGAGCAGTTCTTC.

The CDR3: CASKNPGAGQPQHF. CDR3 DNA: TGTGCCAGCAAAAACCCAGGGGCGGGTCAGCCCCAGCATTTT. This sequence joins TRBV3-1 (or the pseudogene TRBV3-2) and TRBJ1-5; a possible D gene is TRBD1 (6 bases). Germline-derived CDR1 and CDR2 are LGHDT and YNNKEL (reference sequence). This CDR3 spans 14 amino acids. V was pared by 7 bases and J by 6 bases, with 16 bases between.

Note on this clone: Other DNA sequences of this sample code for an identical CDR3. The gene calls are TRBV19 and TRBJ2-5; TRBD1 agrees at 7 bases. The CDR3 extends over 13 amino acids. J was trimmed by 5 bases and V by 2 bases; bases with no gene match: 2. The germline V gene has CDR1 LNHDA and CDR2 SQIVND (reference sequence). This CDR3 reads CASSIQGQETQYF. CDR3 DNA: TGTGCCAGTAGTATACAGGGACAGGAGACCCAGTACTTC.

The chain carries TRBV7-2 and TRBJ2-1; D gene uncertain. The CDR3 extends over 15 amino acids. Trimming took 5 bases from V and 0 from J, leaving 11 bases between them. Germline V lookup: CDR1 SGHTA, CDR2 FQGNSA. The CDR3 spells CASSTSRSSYNEQFF. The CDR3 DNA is TGTGCCAGCAGCACCTCGAGAAGCTCCTACAATGAGCAGTTCTTC.

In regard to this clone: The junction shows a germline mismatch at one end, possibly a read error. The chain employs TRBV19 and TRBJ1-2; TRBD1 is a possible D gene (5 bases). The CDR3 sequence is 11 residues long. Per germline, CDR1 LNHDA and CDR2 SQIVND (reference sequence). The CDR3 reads CASSIETTAAF. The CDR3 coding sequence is TGTGCCAGTAGTATAGAGACGACAGCCGCCTTC. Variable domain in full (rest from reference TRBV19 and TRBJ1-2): DGGITQSPKYLFRKEGQNVTLSCEQNLNHDAMYWYRQDPGQGLRLIYYSQIVNDFQKGDIAEGYSVSREKKESFPLTVTSAQKNPTAFYLCASSIETTAAFGSGTRLTVV.

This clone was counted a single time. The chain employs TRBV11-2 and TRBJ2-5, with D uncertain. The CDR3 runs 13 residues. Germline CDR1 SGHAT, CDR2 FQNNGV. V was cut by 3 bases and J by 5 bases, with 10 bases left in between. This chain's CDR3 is CASSFGRKETQYF. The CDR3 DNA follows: TGTGCCAGCAGCTTCGGCAGGAAGGAGACCCAGTACTTC.

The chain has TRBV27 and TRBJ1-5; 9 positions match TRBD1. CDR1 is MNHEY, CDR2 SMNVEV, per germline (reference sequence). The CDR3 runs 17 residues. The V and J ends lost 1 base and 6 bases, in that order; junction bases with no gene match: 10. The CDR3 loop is CASSLLAGTGTGQPQHF. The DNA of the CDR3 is TGTGCCAGCAGTTTATTGGCCGGGACAGGGACCGGTCAGCCCCAGCATTTT.

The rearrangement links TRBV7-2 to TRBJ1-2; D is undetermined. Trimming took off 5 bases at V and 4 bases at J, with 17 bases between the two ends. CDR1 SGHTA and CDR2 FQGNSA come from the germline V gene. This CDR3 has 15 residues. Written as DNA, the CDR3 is TGTGCCAGCAGCCCCCCACCGTGGCAGTTCTATGGCTACACCTTC. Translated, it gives CASSPPPWQFYGYTF.

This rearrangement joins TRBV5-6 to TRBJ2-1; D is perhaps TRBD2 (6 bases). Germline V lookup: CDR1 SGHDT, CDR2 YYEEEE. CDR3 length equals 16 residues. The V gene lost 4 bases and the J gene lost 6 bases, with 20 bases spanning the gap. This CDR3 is CASSPLLRRAGNEQFF. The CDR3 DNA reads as TGTGCCAGCAGCCCCCTATTACGGAGGGCGGGCAATGAGCAGTTCTTC.

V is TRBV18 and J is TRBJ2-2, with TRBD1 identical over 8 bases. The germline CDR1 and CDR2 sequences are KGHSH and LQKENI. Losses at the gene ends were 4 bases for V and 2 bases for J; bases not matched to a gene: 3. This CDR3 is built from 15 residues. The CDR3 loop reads CASSLGQANTGELFF. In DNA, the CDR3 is TGTGCCAGCTCACTGGGACAGGCAAACACCGGGGAGCTGTTTTTT.

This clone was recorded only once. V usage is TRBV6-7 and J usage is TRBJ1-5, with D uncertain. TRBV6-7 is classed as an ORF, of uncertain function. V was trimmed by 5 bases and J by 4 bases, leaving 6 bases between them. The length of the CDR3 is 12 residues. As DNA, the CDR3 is TGTGCCAGCAGTAGCGGGAATCAGCCCCAGCATTTT. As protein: CASSSGNQPQHF.

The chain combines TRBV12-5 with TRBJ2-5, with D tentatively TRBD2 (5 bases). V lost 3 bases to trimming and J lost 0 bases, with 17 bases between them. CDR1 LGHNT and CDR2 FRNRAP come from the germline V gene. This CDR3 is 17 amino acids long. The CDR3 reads CASGFRPREQYQETQYF. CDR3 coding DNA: TGTGCTAGTGGTTTCCGTCCACGGGAACAGTACCAAGAGACCCAGTACTTC.

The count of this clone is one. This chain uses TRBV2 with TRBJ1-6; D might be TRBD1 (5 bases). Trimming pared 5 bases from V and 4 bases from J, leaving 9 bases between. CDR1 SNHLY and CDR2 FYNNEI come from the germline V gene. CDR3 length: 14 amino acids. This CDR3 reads CASSSRAYNSPLHF. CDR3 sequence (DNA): TGTGCCAGCAGTAGCAGGGCTTATAATTCACCCCTCCACTTT.

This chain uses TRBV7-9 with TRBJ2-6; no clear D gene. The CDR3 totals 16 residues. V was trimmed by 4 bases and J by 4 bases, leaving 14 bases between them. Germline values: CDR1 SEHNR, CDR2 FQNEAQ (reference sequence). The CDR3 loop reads CASSSRVEAGANVLTF. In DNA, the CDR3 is TGTGCCAGCAGCTCCCGGGTTGAGGCCGGGGCCAACGTCCTGACTTTC.

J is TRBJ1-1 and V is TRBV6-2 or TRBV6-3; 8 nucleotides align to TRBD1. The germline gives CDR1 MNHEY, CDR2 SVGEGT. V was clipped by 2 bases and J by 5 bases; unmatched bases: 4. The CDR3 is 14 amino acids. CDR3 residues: CASSYARQGTEAFF. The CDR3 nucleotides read TGTGCCAGCAGTTACGCAAGACAGGGGACTGAAGCTTTCTTT.

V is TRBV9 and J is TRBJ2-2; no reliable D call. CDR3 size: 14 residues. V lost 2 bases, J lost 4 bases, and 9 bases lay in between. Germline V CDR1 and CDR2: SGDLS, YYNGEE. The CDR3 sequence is CASSVRPSTGELFF. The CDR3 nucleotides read TGTGCCAGCAGCGTGAGGCCAAGCACCGGGGAGCTGTTTTTT.

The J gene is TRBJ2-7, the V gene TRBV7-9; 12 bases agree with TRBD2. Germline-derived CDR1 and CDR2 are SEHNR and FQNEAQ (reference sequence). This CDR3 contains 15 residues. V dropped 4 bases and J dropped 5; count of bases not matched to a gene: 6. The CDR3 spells CASSSPGLAGHEQYV. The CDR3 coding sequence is TGTGCCAGCAGCTCCCCGGGACTAGCGGGTCACGAGCAGTACGTC.

The chain's CDR3 is CASSTLSGMNTEAFF. The CDR3 coding sequence is TGTGCCAGCAGCACCCTATCGGGGATGAACACTGAAGCTTTCTTT. The chain employs TRBV4-2 and TRBJ1-1, with D hard to call. CDR1 is LGHNA and CDR2 is YNFKEQ in the germline V gene. The CDR3 contains 15 residues. Trimming stripped 5 bases from V and 0 bases from J, with 13 bases between.

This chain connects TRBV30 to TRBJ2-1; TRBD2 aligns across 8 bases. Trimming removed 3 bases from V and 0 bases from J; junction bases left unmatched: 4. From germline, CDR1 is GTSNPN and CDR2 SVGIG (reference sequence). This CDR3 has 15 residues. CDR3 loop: CAWSAGTSSYNEQFF. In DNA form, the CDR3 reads TGTGCCTGGAGCGCCGGGACTAGCTCCTACAATGAGCAGTTCTTC.

CDR3 sequence (DNA): TGTGCCAGCAGCCTCCAAGGGGTGGGGGACAGTGGGGCCATTCAGTACTTC. It translates to CASSLQGVGDSGAIQYF. The chain combines TRBV7-8 with TRBJ2-4, with 7 bases identical to TRBD1. CDR1 is SGHVS and CDR2 is FQNEAQ in the germline V gene. The length of the CDR3 is 17 residues. V shed 5 bases and J 9 bases; nucleotides not matched to a gene: 19. Filled out from reference TRBV7-8 and TRBJ2-4, the complete variable domain reads GAGVSQSPRYKVAKRGQDVALRCDPISGHVSLFWYQQALGQGPEFLTYFQNEAQLDKSGLPSDRFFAERPEGSVSTLKIQRTQQEDSAVYLCASSLQGVGDSGAIQYFGAGTRLSVL.

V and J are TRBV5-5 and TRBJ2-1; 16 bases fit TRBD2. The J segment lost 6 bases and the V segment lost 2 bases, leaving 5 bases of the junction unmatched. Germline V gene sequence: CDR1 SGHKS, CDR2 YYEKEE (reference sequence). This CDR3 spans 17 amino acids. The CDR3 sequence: CASSFSGTSGRANEQFF. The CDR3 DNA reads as TGTGCCAGCAGCTTCTCCGGGACTAGCGGGAGGGCCAATGAGCAGTTCTTC.

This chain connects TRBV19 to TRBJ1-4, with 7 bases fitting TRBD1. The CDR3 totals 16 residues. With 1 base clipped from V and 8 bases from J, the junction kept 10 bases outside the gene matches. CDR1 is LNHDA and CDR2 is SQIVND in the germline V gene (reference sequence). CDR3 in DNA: TGTGCCAGTAGTATAGCCCGAGGGGGCTTCGGGGAAAAACTGTTTTTT. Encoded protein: CASSIARGGFGEKLFF.

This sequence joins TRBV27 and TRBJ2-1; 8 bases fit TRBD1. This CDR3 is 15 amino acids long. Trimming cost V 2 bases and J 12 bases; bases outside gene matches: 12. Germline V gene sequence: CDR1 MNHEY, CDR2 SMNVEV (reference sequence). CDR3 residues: CASSLVRTGPTVQFF. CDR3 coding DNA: TGTGCCAGCAGTTTAGTTAGGACAGGGCCAACGGTGCAGTTCTTC.

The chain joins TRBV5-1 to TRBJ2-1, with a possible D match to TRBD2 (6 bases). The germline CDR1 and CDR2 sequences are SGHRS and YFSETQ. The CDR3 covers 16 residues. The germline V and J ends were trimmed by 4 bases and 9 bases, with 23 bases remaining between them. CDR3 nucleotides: TGCGCCAGCAGCCGAGGGGAACGGGAGATTAGGGTTGAGCAGTTCTTC. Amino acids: CASSRGEREIRVEQFF.

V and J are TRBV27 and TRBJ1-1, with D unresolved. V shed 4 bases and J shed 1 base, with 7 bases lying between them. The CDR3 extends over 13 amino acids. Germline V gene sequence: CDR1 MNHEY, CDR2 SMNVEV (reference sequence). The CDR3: CASSYRQNTEAFF. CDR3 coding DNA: TGTGCCAGCAGTTACCGACAGAACACTGAAGCTTTCTTT.

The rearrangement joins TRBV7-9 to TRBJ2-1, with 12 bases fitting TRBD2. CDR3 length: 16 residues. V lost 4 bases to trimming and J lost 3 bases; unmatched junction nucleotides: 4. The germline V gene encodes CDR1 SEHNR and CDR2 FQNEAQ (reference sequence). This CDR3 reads CASSSILAGGYNEQFF. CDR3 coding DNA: TGTGCCAGCAGCTCGATACTAGCGGGAGGCTACAATGAGCAGTTCTTC.

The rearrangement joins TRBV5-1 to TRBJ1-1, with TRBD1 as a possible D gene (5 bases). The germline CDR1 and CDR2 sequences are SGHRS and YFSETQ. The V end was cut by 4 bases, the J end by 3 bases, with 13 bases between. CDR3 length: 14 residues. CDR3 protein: CASSPSGGYTEAFF. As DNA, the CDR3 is TGCGCCAGCAGCCCGAGCGGGGGGTACACTGAAGCTTTCTTT. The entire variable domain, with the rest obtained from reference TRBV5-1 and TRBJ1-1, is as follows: KAGVTQTPRYLIKTRGQQVTLSCSPISGHRSVSWYQQTPGQGLQFLFEYFSETQRNKGNFPGRFSGRQFSNSRSEMNVSTLELGDSALYLCASSPSGGYTEAFFGQGTRLTVV.

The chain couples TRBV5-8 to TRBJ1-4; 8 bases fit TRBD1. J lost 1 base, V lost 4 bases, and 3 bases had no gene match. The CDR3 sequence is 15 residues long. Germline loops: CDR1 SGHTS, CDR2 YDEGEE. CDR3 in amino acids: CASSLGTGTNEKLFF. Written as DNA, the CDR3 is TGTGCCAGCAGCCTGGGGACAGGAACTAATGAAAAACTGTTTTTT.